These 10 T cell receptor beta chains were all obtained from the same sample, sequenced in a study of blood T cell repertoires in COVID-19. Generated by immunoSEQ multiplex PCR, the TCRdb table keeps only in-frame clones and is missing some. Here the sample spans roughly 81,000 clones, about 85% being singletons. The specimen was peripheral blood. The receptors here all came from a woman over 75 with COVID-19, enrolled during active disease.

The rearrangement joins TRBV6-5 to TRBJ1-1, with D maybe TRBD1 (6 bases). Germline CDR1 reads MNHEY; CDR2 reads SVGAGI. Trimming took 6 bases from V and 6 from J, leaving 14 bases between them. CDR3 length: 13 amino acids. This CDR3 reads CASRETGNPEAFF. The CDR3 DNA follows: TGTGCCAGCAGAGAGACAGGTAACCCTGAAGCTTTCTTT.

This clone has just a few counts. The V gene is TRBV9, the J gene TRBJ2-3; maybe TRBD2 (5 bases). Per the germline V gene, CDR1 is SGDLS and CDR2 is YYNGEE. The V end lost 4 bases, the J end lost 3 bases, and 12 bases lay between the germline ends. CDR3 length: 14 amino acids. CDR3 residues: CASSPTDWTDTQYF. The CDR3 nucleotides are TGTGCCAGCAGCCCAACGGACTGGACAGATACGCAGTATTTT.

This clone has only a few counts. The chain is built from TRBV6-5 and TRBJ1-1; D uncertain. V lost 2 bases to trimming and J lost 8 bases, with 9 bases between them. This CDR3 is built from 12 residues. Germline-derived CDR1 and CDR2 are MNHEY and SVGAGI. Here the CDR3 DNA reads TGTGCCAGCAGTTACGGAGGGAGGGAAGCTTTCTTT. Translated: CASSYGGREAFF.

The CDR3 bases are TGTGCCAGCTCACCCCAGGGACTAGCGGGGGACAATGAGCAGTTCTTC. Encoded protein: CASSPQGLAGDNEQFF. The chain combines TRBV18 with TRBJ2-1, with 14 bases that match TRBD2. CDR1 KGHSH and CDR2 LQKENI come from the germline V gene. The CDR3 spans 16 residues. The junction had 3 bases not matched to a gene; V was cut back by 3 bases and J by 5 bases.

This clone was counted a single time. The genes are TRBV7-9 and TRBJ1-4; 8 nucleotides align to TRBD1. Unmatched junction bases numbered 6, after V lost 4 bases and J lost 8 bases. CDR3 length: 14 amino acids. Germline assignment: CDR1 SEHNR and CDR2 FQNEAQ (reference sequence). CDR3: CASSSWTGSEKLFF. The DNA for the CDR3 is TGTGCCAGCAGCTCGTGGACAGGGAGCGAAAAACTGTTTTTT.

The chain recombines TRBV28 with TRBJ2-3; D unclear. The CDR3 length is 13 residues. Germline lookup yields CDR1 MDHEN and CDR2 SYDVKM. The ends were cut back, 4 bases at V and 3 bases at J, with 8 bases in the middle. This CDR3 is CASSSSFTDTQYF. The CDR3 DNA sequence: TGTGCCAGCAGTTCCTCCTTTACAGATACGCAGTATTTT.

CDR3 residues: CASSPGLLNIQYF. The CDR3 coding sequence is TGTGCCAGCTCACCCGGACTTCTAAACATTCAGTACTTC. This sequence joins TRBV18 and TRBJ2-4, with D possibly matching TRBD2 (5 bases). The CDR3 is 13 residues long. Between the trimmed V and J ends, which lost 3 bases and 6 bases, there was a span of 9 bases. In germline, CDR1 is KGHSH, CDR2 LQKENI.

The V gene is TRBV28, the J gene TRBJ2-1; no clear D gene. V was trimmed by 10 bases and J by 6 bases, leaving 13 bases between them. This CDR3 is built from 12 residues. The germline gives CDR1 MDHEN, CDR2 SYDVKM. The CDR3 DNA is TGTGCCATTCAGAGGCAACTCAATGAGCAGTTCTTC. Protein product: CAIQRQLNEQFF.

This chain joins TRBV7-9 and TRBJ2-5; the match to TRBD1 covers 8 bases. CDR3 size: 15 residues. The V segment lost 2 bases and the J segment 0 bases; nucleotides outside the gene matches: 2. CDR1 is SEHNR and CDR2 is FQNEAQ in the germline V gene (reference sequence). Written as DNA, the CDR3 is TGTGCCAGCAGCTTACGACAGGGGTACCAAGAGACCCAGTACTTC. Translated: CASSLRQGYQETQYF.

The chain couples TRBV27 to TRBJ2-5; TRBD1 might be the D (5 bases). CDR3 length: 13 amino acids. CDR1 and CDR2 (germline): MNHEY, SMNVEV (reference sequence). V was clipped by 2 bases and J by 2 bases, with 6 bases between them. CDR3 sequence reads: CASSLRQQETQYF. The CDR3 DNA follows: TGTGCCAGCAGTTTAAGACAGCAAGAGACCCAGTACTTC.